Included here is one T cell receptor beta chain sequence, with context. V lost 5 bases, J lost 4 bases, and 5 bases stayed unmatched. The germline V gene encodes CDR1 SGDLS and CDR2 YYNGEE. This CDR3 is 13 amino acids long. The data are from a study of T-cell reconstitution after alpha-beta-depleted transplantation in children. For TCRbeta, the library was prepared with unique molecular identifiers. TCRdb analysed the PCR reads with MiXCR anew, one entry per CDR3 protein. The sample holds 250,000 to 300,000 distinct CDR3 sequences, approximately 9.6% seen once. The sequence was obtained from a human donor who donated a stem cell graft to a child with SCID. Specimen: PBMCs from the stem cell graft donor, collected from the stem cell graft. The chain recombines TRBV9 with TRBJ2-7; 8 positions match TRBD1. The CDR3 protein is CASSQGASYEQYF. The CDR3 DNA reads TGTGCCAGCAGTCAGGGGGCTTCGTACGAGCAGTACTTC.